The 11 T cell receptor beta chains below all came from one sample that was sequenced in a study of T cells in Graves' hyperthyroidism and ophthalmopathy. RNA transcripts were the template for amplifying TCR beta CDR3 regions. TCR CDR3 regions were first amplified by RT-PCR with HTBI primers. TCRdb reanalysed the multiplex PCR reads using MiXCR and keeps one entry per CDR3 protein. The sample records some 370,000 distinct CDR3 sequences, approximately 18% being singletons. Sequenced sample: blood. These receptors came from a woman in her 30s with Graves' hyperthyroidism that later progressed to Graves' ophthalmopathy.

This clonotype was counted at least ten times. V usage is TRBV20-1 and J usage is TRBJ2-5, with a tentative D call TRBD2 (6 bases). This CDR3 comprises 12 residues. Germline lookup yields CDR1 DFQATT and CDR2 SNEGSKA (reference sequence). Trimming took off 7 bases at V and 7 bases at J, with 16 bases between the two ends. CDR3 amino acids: CSVEGSGGTQYF. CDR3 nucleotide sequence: TGCAGTGTGGAGGGCTCCGGAGGGACCCAGTACTTC.

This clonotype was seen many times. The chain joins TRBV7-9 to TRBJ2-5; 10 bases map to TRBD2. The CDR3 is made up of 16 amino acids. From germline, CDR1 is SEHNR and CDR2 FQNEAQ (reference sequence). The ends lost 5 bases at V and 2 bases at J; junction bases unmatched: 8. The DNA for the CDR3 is TGTGCCAGCAGCCCTCTAGCGGGGGCCCAGCAAGAGACCCAGTACTTC. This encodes CASSPLAGAQQETQYF.

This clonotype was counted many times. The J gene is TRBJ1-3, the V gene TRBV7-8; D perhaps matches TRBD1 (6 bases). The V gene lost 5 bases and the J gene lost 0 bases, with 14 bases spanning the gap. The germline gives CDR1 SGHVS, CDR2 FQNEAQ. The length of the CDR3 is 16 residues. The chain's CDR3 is CASSRGGRNSGNTIYF. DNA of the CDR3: TGTGCCAGCAGCCGGGGGGGGCGGAACTCTGGAAACACCATATATTTT.

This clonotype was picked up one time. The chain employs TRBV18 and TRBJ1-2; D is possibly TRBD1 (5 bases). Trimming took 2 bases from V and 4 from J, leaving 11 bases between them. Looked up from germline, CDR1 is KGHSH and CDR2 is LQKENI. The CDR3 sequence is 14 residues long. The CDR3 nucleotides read TGTGCCAGCTCACCAATGGCAGGGCTCTATGGCTACACCTTC. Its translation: CASSPMAGLYGYTF.

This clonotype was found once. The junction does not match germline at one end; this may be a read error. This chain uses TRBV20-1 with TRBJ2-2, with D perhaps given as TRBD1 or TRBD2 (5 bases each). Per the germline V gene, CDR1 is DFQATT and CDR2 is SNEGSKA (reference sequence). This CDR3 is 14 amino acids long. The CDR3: CSARRDGNTGDLFF. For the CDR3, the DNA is TGCAGTGCCAGAAGGGACGGAAACACCGGGGACCTGTTTTTT.

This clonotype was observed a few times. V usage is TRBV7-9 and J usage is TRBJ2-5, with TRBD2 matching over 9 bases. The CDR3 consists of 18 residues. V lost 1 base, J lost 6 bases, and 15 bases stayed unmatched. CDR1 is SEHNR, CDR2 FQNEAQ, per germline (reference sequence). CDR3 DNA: TGTGCCAGCAGCTTAGACGGTGGGCTAGCGGGGAGTCGGAAGACCCAGTACTTC. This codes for CASSLDGGLAGSRKTQYF.

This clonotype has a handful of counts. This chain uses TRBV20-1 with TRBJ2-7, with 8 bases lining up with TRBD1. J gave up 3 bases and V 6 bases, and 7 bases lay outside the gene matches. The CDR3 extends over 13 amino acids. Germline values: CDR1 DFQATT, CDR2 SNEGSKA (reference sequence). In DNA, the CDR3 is TGCAGTGCAGCCGGGACAGGTAGCTACGAGCAGTACTTC. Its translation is CSAAGTGSYEQYF.

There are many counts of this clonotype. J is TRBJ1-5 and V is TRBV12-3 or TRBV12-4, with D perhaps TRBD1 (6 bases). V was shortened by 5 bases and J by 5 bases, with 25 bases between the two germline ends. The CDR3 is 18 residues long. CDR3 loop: CASSQPSPGAPLDQPQHF. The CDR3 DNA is TGTGCCAGCAGTCAACCGTCCCCAGGGGCGCCCCTTGATCAGCCCCAGCATTTT.

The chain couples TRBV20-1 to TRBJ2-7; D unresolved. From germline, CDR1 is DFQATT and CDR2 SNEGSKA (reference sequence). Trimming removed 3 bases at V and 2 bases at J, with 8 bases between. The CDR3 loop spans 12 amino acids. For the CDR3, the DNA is TGCAGTGCTAGCGTACGACCCTACGAGCAGTACTTC. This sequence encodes CSASVRPYEQYF.

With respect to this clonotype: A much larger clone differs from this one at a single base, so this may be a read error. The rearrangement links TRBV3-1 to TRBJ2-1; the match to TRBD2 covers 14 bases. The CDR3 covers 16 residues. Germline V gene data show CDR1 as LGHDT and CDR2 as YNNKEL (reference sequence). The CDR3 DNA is TGTGCCAGCAGCACCGGGACTAGCGGGAGACGGAATGGGCAGTTCTTC. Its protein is CASSTGTSGRRNGQFF.

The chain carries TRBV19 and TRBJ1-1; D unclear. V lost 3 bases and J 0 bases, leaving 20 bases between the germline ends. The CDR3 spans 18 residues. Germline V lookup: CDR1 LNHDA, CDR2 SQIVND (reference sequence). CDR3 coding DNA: TGTGCCAGTAGTATCGGTTTGACCAGGTTACAGCTGAACACTGAAGCTTTCTTT. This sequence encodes CASSIGLTRLQLNTEAFF.